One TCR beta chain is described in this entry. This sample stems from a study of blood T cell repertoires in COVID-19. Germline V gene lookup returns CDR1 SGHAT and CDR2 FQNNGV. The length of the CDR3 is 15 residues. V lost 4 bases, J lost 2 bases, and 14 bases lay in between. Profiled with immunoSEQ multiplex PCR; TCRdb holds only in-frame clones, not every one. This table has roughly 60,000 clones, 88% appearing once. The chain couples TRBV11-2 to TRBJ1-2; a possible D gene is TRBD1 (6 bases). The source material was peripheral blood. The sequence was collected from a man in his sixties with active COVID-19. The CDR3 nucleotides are TGTGCCAGCAGCTCTAGGGCAGGGGAAAACTATGGCTACACCTTC. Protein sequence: CASSSRAGENYGYTF.